One sample yielded the 24 T cell receptor beta chains listed below, sequenced in a study of patients and donors after allogeneic stem cell transplantation. In TCRdb, the RT-PCR reads were re-called with MiXCR into one record per CDR3 protein. The sample lists hundreds of thousands of distinct CDR3 sequences, around 16% occurring once. The source material was blood, either unsorted or a sorted T cell fraction (not recorded which). All receptors come from a human donor who was either an allogeneic HSCT recipient or a stem cell or donor lymphocyte infusion donor (not recorded which). It is not recorded whose cells these are; they may come from a transplant donor.

The chain is built from TRBV6-2 or TRBV6-3 and TRBJ2-1; the match to TRBD2 covers 14 bases. V shed 8 bases and J 15 bases; nucleotides not matched to a gene: 12. CDR3 size: 14 residues. Germline CDR1 and CDR2: MNHEY and SVGEGT. The CDR3 DNA reads TGTGCCAGCCGGGGACTAGCGGGGGCATACTTCCGGTTCTTC. Translation gives CASRGLAGAYFRFF.

This clonotype has more than one count but fewer than ten. This sequence joins TRBV6-2 or TRBV6-3 and TRBJ1-6, with a weak D call TRBD1 (6 bases). Per the germline V gene, CDR1 is MNHEY and CDR2 is SVGEGT. V was cut by 6 bases and J by 5 bases, with 23 bases left in between. The CDR3 is 18 residues long. For the CDR3, the DNA is TGTGCCAGCAGAAACCCCTTCACCGGGACAAGGGATAATTCACCCCTCCACTTT. This translates into CASRNPFTGTRDNSPLHF.

This chain links TRBV27 with TRBJ2-3; 7 bases map to TRBD2. V was clipped by 3 bases and J by 1 base; unmatched bases: 7. The CDR3 has 16 residues. Germline CDR1 and CDR2: MNHEY and SMNVEV (reference sequence). In DNA, the CDR3 is TGTGCCAGCAGTTTCGAAGCGGGATACGGCACAGATACGCAGTATTTT. It is translated as CASSFEAGYGTDTQYF.

The rearrangement joins TRBV2 to TRBJ2-5, with 14 bases identical to TRBD2. The trim removed 4 bases at V and 4 bases at J, leaving 5 bases unmatched. The CDR3 runs to 16 residues. Germline V CDR1 and CDR2: SNHLY, FYNNEI. The DNA of the CDR3 is TGTGCCAGCAGTGTCGGGACTAGCGGGAGACGAGAGACCCAGTACTTC. It encodes CASSVGTSGRRETQYF.

J is TRBJ1-4 and V is TRBV20-1; no clear D gene. CDR3 length: 14 residues. CDR1 is DFQATT, CDR2 SNEGSKA, per germline (reference sequence). V was clipped by 3 bases and J by 4 bases, with 12 bases between them. The CDR3 DNA sequence: TGCAGTGCTAGGCCCTGGTGGGGTAATGAAAAACTGTTTTTT. Its protein is CSARPWWGNEKLFF.

This clonotype was observed a few times. This chain uses TRBV10-3 with TRBJ1-1, with D possibly being TRBD1 (5 bases). The V and J ends lost 2 bases and 3 bases respectively, with 7 bases between them. CDR1 ENHRY and CDR2 SYGVKD come from the germline V gene. There are 13 residues in the CDR3. This CDR3 is CAISEGGYTEAFF. The CDR3 DNA sequence: TGTGCCATCAGTGAGGGGGGGTACACTGAAGCTTTCTTT.

The J gene is TRBJ2-5, the V gene TRBV5-1, with 7 nucleotides matching TRBD1. The CDR3 loop spans 14 amino acids. The ends lost 3 bases at V and 2 bases at J; junction bases unmatched: 4. Germline lookup yields CDR1 SGHRS and CDR2 YFSETQ. The chain's CDR3 is CASSSATGQETQYF. In DNA form, the CDR3 reads TGCGCCAGCAGCTCCGCGACAGGGCAAGAGACCCAGTACTTC. The variable domain in full, with the rest retrieved from reference TRBV5-1 and TRBJ2-5, is KAGVTQTPRYLIKTRGQQVTLSCSPISGHRSVSWYQQTPGQGLQFLFEYFSETQRNKGNFPGRFSGRQFSNSRSEMNVSTLELGDSALYLCASSSATGQETQYFGPGTRLLVL.

This clonotype is a singleton in its sample. The chain couples TRBV20-1 to TRBJ1-5, with D possibly matching TRBD1 (6 bases). This CDR3 region has 16 residues. Trimming shortened V by 0 bases and J by 3 bases, and 15 bases separated the two germline ends. The germline V gene has CDR1 DFQATT and CDR2 SNEGSKA (reference sequence). This chain's CDR3 is CSAREPPGAFNQPQHF. CDR3 DNA: TGCAGTGCTAGAGAGCCCCCAGGGGCGTTCAATCAGCCCCAGCATTTT.

The rearrangement links TRBV3-1 to TRBJ2-3; D is ambiguous. This CDR3 spans 12 amino acids. CDR1 is LGHDT and CDR2 is YNNKEL in the germline V gene (reference sequence). The V and J ends lost 7 bases and 5 bases respectively, with 10 bases between them. The CDR3 spells CASTEDGDTQYF. In DNA form, the CDR3 reads TGTGCCAGCACCGAGGACGGAGATACGCAGTATTTT.

The gene calls are TRBV15 and TRBJ1-1; no firm D call. The CDR3 runs 14 residues. The V gene lost 1 base and the J gene lost 1 base, with 7 bases spanning the gap. Germline V gives CDR1 LNHNV, CDR2 YYDKDF (reference sequence). The CDR3 sequence: CATSRGVRNTEAFF. The CDR3 DNA reads as TGTGCCACCAGCAGAGGTGTCAGGAACACTGAAGCTTTCTTT.

The rearrangement uses TRBV9 and TRBJ1-1; a possible D gene is TRBD1 (5 bases). Germline assignment: CDR1 SGDLS and CDR2 YYNGEE. CDR3 length equals 14 residues. Trimming stripped 0 bases from V and 10 bases from J, with 16 bases between. The CDR3 spells CASSVGGGDGRAFF. DNA for the CDR3: TGTGCCAGCAGCGTAGGGGGCGGGGACGGGCGAGCTTTCTTT.

V and J are TRBV6-1 and TRBJ2-7; no clear D. The germline gives CDR1 MNHNS, CDR2 SASEGT. The CDR3 has 14 amino acids. V lost 1 base and J lost 2, with 9 bases in between. CDR3 sequence (DNA): TGTGCCAGCAGTGAAGAAAGGGATCCCTACGAGCAGTACTTC. Translating gives CASSEERDPYEQYF.

This clonotype was detected ten times or more. The chain has TRBV4-1 and TRBJ2-7; D perhaps matches TRBD1 (6 bases). The CDR3 consists of 15 residues. V was trimmed by 0 bases and J by 4 bases, leaving 13 bases between them. The germline gives CDR1 MGHRA, CDR2 YSYEKL. CDR3 DNA sequence: TGCGCCAGCAGCCAAGACCGGGACACCCCATACGAGCAGTACTTC. As protein: CASSQDRDTPYEQYF.

There are a few counts of this clonotype. The chain uses TRBV12-3 or TRBV12-4 and TRBJ2-7; 7 positions agree with TRBD1. This CDR3 comprises 15 residues. The V gene end was trimmed by 3 bases and the J gene end by 3 bases; junction bases not matched to a gene: 8. The CDR3 sequence: CASSFPGNRGYEQYF. CDR3 bases: TGTGCCAGCAGTTTTCCGGGTAACAGGGGCTACGAGCAGTACTTC.

Remarks on this clonotype: With a much larger clone just one base away, this may be a read error. The chain employs TRBV20-1 and TRBJ2-2; D unresolved. CDR3 length: 15 residues. In germline, CDR1 is DFQATT, CDR2 SNEGSKA (reference sequence). V lost 3 bases and J 6 bases, leaving 17 bases between the germline ends. For the CDR3, the DNA is TGCAGTGCTAGTTCCGCGTCTTCCTTCGCCGGGGAGCTGTTTTTT. Translation: CSASSASSFAGELFF.

This clonotype was recorded a few times. CDR3 nucleotide sequence: TGTGCCAGCAGCCGGCGGGCCCGCACTGAAGCTTTCTTT. Translating it yields CASSRRARTEAFF. This rearrangement joins TRBV12-3 or TRBV12-4 to TRBJ1-1, with unresolved D. The CDR3 is 13 amino acids. V shed 6 bases and J shed 4 bases, with 12 bases lying between them.

This clonotype has more than one count but fewer than ten. The chain employs TRBV20-1 and TRBJ2-3, with 8 positions matching TRBD2. V was clipped by 0 bases and J by 5 bases; unmatched bases: 7. This CDR3 comprises 15 residues. CDR1 is DFQATT, CDR2 SNEGSKA, per germline (reference sequence). The chain's CDR3 is CSAREPGGAKDTQYF. The CDR3 DNA sequence: TGCAGTGCTAGAGAACCCGGGGGGGCTAAAGATACGCAGTATTTT.

This clonotype has just a few counts. V usage is TRBV20-1 and J usage is TRBJ2-7; perhaps TRBD1 as D (6 bases). The V gene lost 0 bases and the J gene lost 0 bases, with 12 bases spanning the gap. Germline lookup yields CDR1 DFQATT and CDR2 SNEGSKA (reference sequence). The CDR3 is 15 residues long. DNA of the CDR3: TGCAGTGCTAGAGACTCGGACAGAACCTCCTACGAGCAGTACTTC. Amino acid sequence: CSARDSDRTSYEQYF.

This clonotype was counted a few times. The rearrangement links TRBV7-8 to TRBJ2-1; perhaps TRBD2 as D (6 bases). Trimming stripped 1 base from V and 0 bases from J, with 16 bases between. This CDR3 region has 18 residues. Germline values: CDR1 SGHVS, CDR2 FQNEAQ. CDR3 DNA: TGTGCCAGCAGCTTAGAAGCCCTAGCGTCCTCCTCCTACAATGAGCAGTTCTTC. As protein: CASSLEALASSSYNEQFF.

The J gene is TRBJ2-7, the V gene TRBV6-2 or TRBV6-3, with 9 bases identical to TRBD2. The germline V gene encodes CDR1 MNHEY and CDR2 SVGEGT. Trimming took 6 bases from V and 0 from J; bases not matched to a gene: 6. This CDR3 is built from 15 residues. The CDR3: CASSRAGGFSYEQYF. CDR3 DNA sequence: TGTGCCAGCAGCCGAGCGGGGGGATTCTCCTACGAGCAGTACTTC.

Concerning this clonotype itself: Mismatch with germline at one junction end may stem from a read error. The CDR3 loop reads CASSRDFSHNERFF. The CDR3 DNA reads as TGTGCCAGCAGCCGGGACTTTAGTCACAATGAGCGGTTCTTC. The chain couples TRBV3-1 to TRBJ2-1, with D perhaps TRBD2 (6 bases). The CDR3 runs to 14 residues. Germline CDR1 is LGHDT and CDR2 is YNNKEL (reference sequence).

This clonotype appeared a few times. V is TRBV19 and J is TRBJ2-7; D might be TRBD1 or TRBD2, each matching 5 bases. CDR1 is LNHDA, CDR2 SQIVND, per germline (reference sequence). Trimming removed 6 bases from V and 7 bases from J, with 16 bases in between. The CDR3 is 13 amino acids. In DNA, the CDR3 is TGTGCCAGTAGCTATGGGACCGTGGGAGAGCAGTACTTC. This sequence encodes CASSYGTVGEQYF.

The genes are TRBV20-1 and TRBJ1-5; D is perhaps TRBD1 (6 bases). V lost 0 bases, J lost 0 bases, and 15 bases lay in between. The CDR3 spans 17 residues. Germline V gene lookup returns CDR1 DFQATT and CDR2 SNEGSKA (reference sequence). This chain's CDR3 is CSARDGEDRYSNQPQHF. The CDR3 nucleotides are TGCAGTGCTAGAGACGGAGAGGACAGATATAGCAATCAGCCCCAGCATTTT.

The genes are TRBV11-2 and TRBJ2-7; perhaps TRBD1 as D (6 bases). Per the germline V gene, CDR1 is SGHAT and CDR2 is FQNNGV. The V gene lost 1 base and the J gene lost 2 bases, with 18 bases spanning the gap. CDR3 length equals 17 residues. CDR3 region: CASSLARIGGIAYEQYF. Here the CDR3 DNA reads TGTGCCAGCAGCTTAGCTCGGATAGGGGGTATCGCCTACGAGCAGTACTTC.